The clone carrying this TCR beta chain was counted once. Its antigen is undetermined. The sample belongs to a study of T cell responses to AZD1222 COVID-19 vaccine. Study outcomes and limitations: Only a handful of individuals given AZD1222 were seropositive at baseline.

The CDR3 consists of 14 residues. V gave up 3 bases and J gave up 5 bases, with 13 bases separating them. From germline, CDR1 is LNHDA and CDR2 SQIVND (reference sequence). Profiled with immunoSEQ multiplex PCR; TCRdb holds only in-frame clones, not every one. The table lists 150,000 to 200,000 clones, 80% to 90% of them singletons. Source: peripheral blood, taken on day 0 of AZD1222 vaccination. This receptor was obtained from an adult in good health. The chain combines TRBV19 with TRBJ2-5; no clear D. The CDR3 DNA sequence: TGTGCCAGTAGTATTTATGGGGAAGGTGAGACCCAGTACTTC. Translated, it gives CASSIYGEGETQYF. Based on the CDR3 plus reference TRBV19 and TRBJ2-5, the full variable domain is DGGITQSPKYLFRKEGQNVTLSCEQNLNHDAMYWYRQDPGQGLRLIYYSQIVNDFQKGDIAEGYSVSREKKESFPLTVTSAQKNPTAFYLCASSIYGEGETQYFGPGTRLLVL.